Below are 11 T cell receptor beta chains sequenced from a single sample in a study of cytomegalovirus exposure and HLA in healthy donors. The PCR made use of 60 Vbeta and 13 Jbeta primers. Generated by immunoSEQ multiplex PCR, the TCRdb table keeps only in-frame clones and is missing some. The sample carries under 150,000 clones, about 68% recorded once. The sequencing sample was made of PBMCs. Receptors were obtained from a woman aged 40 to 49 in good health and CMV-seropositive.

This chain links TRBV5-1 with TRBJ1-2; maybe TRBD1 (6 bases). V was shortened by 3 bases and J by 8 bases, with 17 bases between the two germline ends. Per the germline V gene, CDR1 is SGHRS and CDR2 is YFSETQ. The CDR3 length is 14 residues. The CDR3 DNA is TGCGCCAGCAGCTCAGCCCCACAGGGTGACGGCTACACCTTC. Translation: CASSSAPQGDGYTF.

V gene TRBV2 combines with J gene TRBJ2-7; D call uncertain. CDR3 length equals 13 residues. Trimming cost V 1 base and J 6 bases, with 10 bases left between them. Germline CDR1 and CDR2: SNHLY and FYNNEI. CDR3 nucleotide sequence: TGTGCCAGCAGTGAAGAAAGTGGTAGCGAGCAGTACTTC. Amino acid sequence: CASSEESGSEQYF.

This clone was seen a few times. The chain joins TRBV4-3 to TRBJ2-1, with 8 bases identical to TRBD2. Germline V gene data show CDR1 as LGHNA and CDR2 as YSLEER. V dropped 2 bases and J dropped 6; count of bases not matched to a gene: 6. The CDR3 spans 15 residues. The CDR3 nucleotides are TGCGCCAGCAGCCAATTCCTGGGGACTAGCAATGAGCAGTTCTTC. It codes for CASSQFLGTSNEQFF.

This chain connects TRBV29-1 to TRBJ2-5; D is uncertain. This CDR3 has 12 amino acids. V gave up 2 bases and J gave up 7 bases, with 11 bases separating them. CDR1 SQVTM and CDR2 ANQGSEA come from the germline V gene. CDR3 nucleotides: TGCAGCGTTGAAACCGCACGCGGGACCCAGTACTTC. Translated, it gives CSVETARGTQYF.

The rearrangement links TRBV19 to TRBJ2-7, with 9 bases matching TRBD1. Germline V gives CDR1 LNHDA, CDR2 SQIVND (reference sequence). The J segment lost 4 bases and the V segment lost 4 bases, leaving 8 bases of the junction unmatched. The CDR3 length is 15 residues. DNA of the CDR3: TGTGCCAGTAGTACGGGACAGGGCCTCTGGTACGAGCAGTACTTC. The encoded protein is CASSTGQGLWYEQYF.

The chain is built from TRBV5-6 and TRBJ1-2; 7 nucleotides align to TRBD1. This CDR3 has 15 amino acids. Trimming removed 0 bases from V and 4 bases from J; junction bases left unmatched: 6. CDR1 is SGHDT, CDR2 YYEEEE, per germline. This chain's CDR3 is CASSLVDRVVYGYTF. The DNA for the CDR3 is TGTGCCAGCAGCTTGGTTGACAGGGTAGTCTATGGCTACACCTTC.

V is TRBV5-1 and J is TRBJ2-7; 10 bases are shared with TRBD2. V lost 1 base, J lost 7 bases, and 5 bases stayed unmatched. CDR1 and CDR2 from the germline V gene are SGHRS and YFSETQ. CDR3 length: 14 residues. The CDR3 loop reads CASSLRLAGAEQYF. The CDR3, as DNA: TGCGCCAGCAGCTTGCGGCTAGCGGGAGCTGAGCAGTACTTC.

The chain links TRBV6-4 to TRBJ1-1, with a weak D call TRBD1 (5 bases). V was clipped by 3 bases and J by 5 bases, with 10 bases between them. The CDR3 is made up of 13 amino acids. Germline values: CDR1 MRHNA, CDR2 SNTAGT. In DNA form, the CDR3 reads TGTGCCAGCAGTGATGACGGGGGGACTGAAGCTTTCTTT. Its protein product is CASSDDGGTEAFF.

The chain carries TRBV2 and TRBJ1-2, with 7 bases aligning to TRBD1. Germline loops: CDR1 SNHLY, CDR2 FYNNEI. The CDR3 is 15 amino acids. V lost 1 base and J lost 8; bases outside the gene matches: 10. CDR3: CASSEGLQGPLGYTF. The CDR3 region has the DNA TGTGCCAGCAGTGAAGGTCTACAGGGGCCCTTGGGCTACACCTTC. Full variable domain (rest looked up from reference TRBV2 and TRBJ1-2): EPEVTQTPSHQVTQMGQEVILRCVPISNHLYFYWYRQILGQKVEFLVSFYNNEISEKSEIFDDQFSVERPDGSNFTLKIRSTKLEDSAMYFCASSEGLQGPLGYTFGSGTRLTVV.

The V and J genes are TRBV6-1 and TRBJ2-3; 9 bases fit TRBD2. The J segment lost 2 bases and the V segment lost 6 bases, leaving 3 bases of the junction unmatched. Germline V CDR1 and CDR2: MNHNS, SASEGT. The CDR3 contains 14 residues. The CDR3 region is CASRTSGLTDTQYF. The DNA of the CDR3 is TGTGCCAGCAGGACTAGCGGTCTCACAGATACGCAGTATTTT.

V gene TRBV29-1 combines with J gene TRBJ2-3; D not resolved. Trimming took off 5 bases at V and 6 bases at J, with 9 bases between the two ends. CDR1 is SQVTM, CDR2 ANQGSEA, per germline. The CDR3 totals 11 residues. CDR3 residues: CSVSPSDTQYF. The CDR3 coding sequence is TGCAGCGTTTCCCCCTCGGATACGCAGTATTTT.